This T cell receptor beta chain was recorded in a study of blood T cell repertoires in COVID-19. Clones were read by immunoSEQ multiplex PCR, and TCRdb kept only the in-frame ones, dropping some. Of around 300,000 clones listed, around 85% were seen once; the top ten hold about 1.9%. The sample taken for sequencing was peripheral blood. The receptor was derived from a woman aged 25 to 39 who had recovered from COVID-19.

The chain's CDR3 is CASSYRTGYEQYF. The DNA of the CDR3 is TGTGCCAGCAGTTATAGGACAGGGTACGAGCAGTACTTC. This rearrangement joins TRBV27 to TRBJ2-7; 8 bases match TRBD1. Germline CDR1 and CDR2: MNHEY and SMNVEV (reference sequence). Trimming removed 4 bases from V and 4 bases from J; junction bases left unmatched: 3. The CDR3 spans 13 residues.